Sequencing of this T cell receptor (beta chain) was carried out in a study of T cells after yellow fever vaccination. Overall study context: Fractions of limited cellularity were prepared by means of SMART-Seq v4 Ultra Low Input.

On this clonotype: As yet, its antigen is unknown.

Germline CDR1 reads SGHRS; CDR2 reads YFSETQ. The CDR3 is made up of 13 amino acids. V dropped 5 bases and J dropped 10; count of bases not matched to a gene: 9. Study-level findings and limits: Though weaker, the secondary response peaked faster, on day 5 versus 15. It was a small share of clonotypes that appeared in both CD4 and CD8 compartments.

Template switching by 5'RACE produced TCR cDNA, adding a universal primer site and UMIs. TCRdb recomputed calls from the 5' RACE reads with MiXCR, one row per CDR3 protein. Of some 400,000 distinct CDR3 sequences in the sample, 6.2% were seen once. This receptor was obtained from a man aged 25-45 years who received the YFV17D yellow fever vaccine. This chain links TRBV5-1 with TRBJ2-5; 9 bases are a match to TRBD1. The specimen comprised PBMCs, sampled 5 days after the yellow fever booster vaccination. CDR3 sequence (DNA): TGCGCCAGCAGGGAGCCGGGACAGGGAGGCCAGTACTTC. Translated, it gives CASREPGQGGQYF.